These 15 T cell receptor beta chains were sequenced from one sample in a study of shared clonotypes between healthy human individuals. Profiled with immunoSEQ multiplex PCR; TCRdb holds only in-frame clones, not every one. The repertoire holds some 2 million clones, with about 95% as singletons. Naivety among CD8 cells was defined by CD45RO negativity and positive CCR7 selection, thereby excluding terminally differentiated effector memory CD45RA+ cells. The sequenced material came from naive CD8+ T cells sorted from blood. These receptors were taken from a man aged 18 to 35 in good health.

J is TRBJ2-2 and V is TRBV28, with a weak D call TRBD1 (5 bases). V lost 6 bases, J lost 1 base, and 9 bases lay in between. This CDR3 has 14 residues. CDR1 MDHEN and CDR2 SYDVKM come from the germline V gene. The CDR3 sequence is CASRDTGNTGELFF. In nucleotides, the CDR3 is TGTGCCAGCAGGGATACAGGGAACACCGGGGAGCTGTTTTTT.

The chain has TRBV6-1 and TRBJ2-2; 7 nucleotides agree with TRBD1. The CDR3 runs to 14 residues. From germline, CDR1 is MNHNS and CDR2 SASEGT. V gave up 8 bases and J gave up 8 bases; unmatched junction bases: 11. In DNA, the CDR3 is TGTGCCAGCCAACCCCGACAGGGTCCGGGGGAGCTGTTTTTT. Encoded protein: CASQPRQGPGELFF.

The chain couples TRBV4-1 to TRBJ2-1; 8 bases agree with TRBD2. The V gene's germline CDR1 is MGHRA and CDR2 YSYEKL. V lost 2 bases, J lost 8 bases, and 17 bases stayed unmatched. The CDR3 runs to 18 residues. CDR3 nucleotides: TGCGCCAGCAGCCAATGGAAGTCTCCGGGGGGGCTGTCGTATGAGCAGTTCTTC. Amino acids: CASSQWKSPGGLSYEQFF.

V and J are TRBV1 and TRBJ1-6. TRBV1 is deemed a pseudogene. This CDR3 has 11 residues. The CDR3 loop reads CTSSQKSARLF. In DNA form, the CDR3 reads TGCACCAGCAGCCAAAAATCGGCCAGACTCTTT.

This rearrangement joins TRBV4-1 to TRBJ2-7, with D possibly called TRBD1 or TRBD2 (5 bases each). From germline, CDR1 is MGHRA and CDR2 YSYEKL. V was cut by 4 bases and J by 3 bases, with 13 bases left in between. This CDR3 comprises 14 residues. CDR3 amino acids: CASSLRWGNYEQYF. The CDR3 region has the DNA TGCGCCAGCAGCCTTAGGTGGGGGAACTACGAGCAGTACTTC.

This rearrangement joins TRBV5-4 to TRBJ2-1; D unresolved. Germline V gives CDR1 SGHNT, CDR2 YYREEE (reference sequence). The CDR3 consists of 13 residues. The V end was cut by 5 bases, the J end by 1 base, with 7 bases between. CDR3 sequence: CASRPRSYNEQFF. As DNA, the CDR3 is TGTGCCAGCAGGCCTCGTTCCTACAATGAGCAGTTCTTC.

This clone was seen a single time. The rearrangement joins TRBV2 to TRBJ2-7; TRBD2 matches at 9 bases. The CDR3 totals 14 residues. Trimming removed 7 bases from V and 2 bases from J; junction bases left unmatched: 6. Germline CDR1 and CDR2: SNHLY and FYNNEI. In DNA, the CDR3 is TGTGCCAGCACCAAGACTAGCGGAACCTACGAGCAGTACTTC. It yields the protein CASTKTSGTYEQYF.

CDR3 bases: TGCGCCAGCAGCCAAGATGCGTACGACAATGAGCAGTTCTTC. Its translation is CASSQDAYDNEQFF. The chain combines TRBV4-3 with TRBJ2-1; D not resolved. Trimming took off 0 bases at V and 5 bases at J, with 8 bases between the two ends. The CDR3 totals 14 residues. Germline CDR1 LGHNA, CDR2 YSLEER.

The count of this clone is one. The chain has TRBV28 and TRBJ2-3, with D maybe TRBD1 (5 bases). Germline assignment: CDR1 MDHEN and CDR2 SYDVKM. Trimming shortened V by 6 bases and J by 5 bases, and 12 bases separated the two germline ends. This CDR3 contains 13 residues. CDR3 amino acids: CASRSQGLDTQYF. Written as DNA, the CDR3 is TGTGCCAGCAGGTCGCAGGGTCTAGATACGCAGTATTTT.

CDR3 DNA: TGTGCCAGCAGTGTGGACGGTTTCTACGAGCAGTACTTC. Translation: CASSVDGFYEQYF. V gene TRBV27 combines with J gene TRBJ2-7, with no clear D. The germline CDR1 and CDR2 sequences are MNHEY and SMNVEV (reference sequence). This CDR3 contains 13 residues. Trimming removed 5 bases from V and 3 bases from J, with 11 bases in between.

V usage is TRBV28 and J usage is TRBJ1-5, with a tentative D call TRBD1 (6 bases). The CDR3 consists of 14 residues. CDR1 and CDR2 (germline): MDHEN, SYDVKM. Trimming cost V 7 bases and J 7 bases, with 17 bases left between them. The CDR3 here is CASIEDAGDQPQHF. For the CDR3, the DNA is TGTGCCAGCATCGAAGACGCAGGGGACCAGCCCCAGCATTTT.

The gene calls are TRBV29-1 and TRBJ2-7, with TRBD1 matching over 7 bases. The V gene end was trimmed by 6 bases and the J gene end by 1 base; junction bases not matched to a gene: 9. The CDR3 consists of 14 residues. Germline-derived CDR1 and CDR2 are SQVTM and ANQGSEA. The DNA of the CDR3 is TGCAGCGTAACACCCCCGGGACAGTCCTACGAGCAGTACTTC. It translates to CSVTPPGQSYEQYF.

The chain has TRBV18 and TRBJ2-5; 10 nucleotides match TRBD2. Germline assignment: CDR1 KGHSH and CDR2 LQKENI. With 5 bases clipped from V and 3 bases from J, the junction kept 3 bases outside the gene matches. This CDR3 is 14 amino acids long. This chain's CDR3 is CASSRLAGEETQYF. The CDR3 region has the DNA TGTGCCAGCTCAAGGCTAGCGGGAGAAGAGACCCAGTACTTC.

The chain couples TRBV7-9 to TRBJ2-3, with D unresolved. The V end lost 4 bases, the J end lost 0 bases, and 17 bases lay between the germline ends. The CDR3 has 17 amino acids. Per the germline V gene, CDR1 is SEHNR and CDR2 is FQNEAQ (reference sequence). The CDR3 region has the DNA TGTGCCAGCAGCTCTTCGTTTGGAGCCAACAGCACAGATACGCAGTATTTT. Translation gives CASSSSFGANSTDTQYF.

Comments on this clone: At the DNA level, this CDR3 is encoded by other sequences in the same sample as well. This chain connects TRBV6-1 to TRBJ2-7; maybe TRBD1 (5 bases). The V gene's germline CDR1 is MNHNS and CDR2 SASEGT. The CDR3 sequence is 12 residues long. Trimming left V 3 bases short and J 6 bases short, with 9 bases between. CDR3: CASSELGVEQYF. CDR3 coding DNA: TGTGCCAGCAGTGAGTTAGGGGTCGAGCAGTACTTC.